Presented here are 7 T cell receptor beta chains from one specimen sequenced in a study of vaccination effects on CD4 cells after COVID-19. When nine to ten days of culture had elapsed, CD4+ T cells were isolated. No cognate antigen is known for these TCRs. Some clones are missing from TCRdb's copy, which holds only in-frame ones; the method was immunoSEQ multiplex PCR. In the table there are tens of thousands of clones, under 80% of which are singletons. Sequences were derived from CD4+ T cells from PBMCs cultured without peptide, sampled before COVID-19 vaccination. Source of these receptors: a human donor who had a prior SARS-CoV-2 infection.

The gene calls are TRBV10-3 and TRBJ2-5, with D hard to call. Germline lookup yields CDR1 ENHRY and CDR2 SYGVKD. The CDR3 has 12 amino acids. Trimming removed 8 bases at V and 0 bases at J, with 7 bases between. The CDR3 is CAIGPYQETQYF. DNA of the CDR3: TGTGCCATCGGGCCGTACCAAGAGACCCAGTACTTC.

The chain links TRBV11-2 to TRBJ1-2; a weak D match, TRBD1 (5 bases). The V and J ends lost 6 bases and 8 bases respectively, with 13 bases between them. The CDR3 covers 12 residues. The germline CDR1 and CDR2 sequences are SGHAT and FQNNGV. The CDR3 loop is CASSQEGLGYTF. The CDR3 DNA is TGTGCCAGCAGTCAGGAGGGGCTAGGCTACACCTTC.

At least ten counts were recorded for this clone. The genes are TRBV7-9 and TRBJ1-1; 7 bases match TRBD1. This CDR3 spans 18 amino acids. Per the germline V gene, CDR1 is SEHNR and CDR2 is FQNEAQ (reference sequence). V gave up 3 bases and J gave up 1 base; unmatched junction bases: 14. The DNA of the CDR3 is TGTGCCAGCAGCTTCCCCCTGGCAGGGGGGTTGGGGAACACTGAAGCTTTCTTT. Encoded protein: CASSFPLAGGLGNTEAFF.

The rearrangement links TRBV7-9 to TRBJ2-2; D is unresolved. CDR1 is SEHNR and CDR2 is FQNEAQ in the germline V gene (reference sequence). The CDR3 loop spans 13 amino acids. Trimming stripped 3 bases from V and 5 bases from J, with 7 bases between. In nucleotides, the CDR3 is TGTGCCAGCAGCTTTCAGTTTACCGGGGAGCTGTTTTTT. This sequence encodes CASSFQFTGELFF.

This clone was seen a few times. The chain uses TRBV7-2 and TRBJ2-7; D is uncertain. This CDR3 region has 12 residues. CDR1 is SGHTA, CDR2 FQGNSA, per germline. V lost 1 base, J lost 6 bases, and 7 bases lay in between. The CDR3 region is CASSLDFSEQYF. The CDR3 DNA reads as TGTGCCAGCAGCTTAGATTTCAGCGAGCAGTACTTC. Combining the CDR3 with reference TRBV7-2 and TRBJ2-7 gives the whole variable domain GAGVSQSPSNKVTEKGKDVELRCDPISGHTALYWYRQSLGQGLEFLIYFQGNSAPDKSGLPSDRFSAERTGGSVSTLTIQRTQQEDSAVYLCASSLDFSEQYFGPGTRLTVT.

The chain uses TRBV5-6 and TRBJ2-5; D might be TRBD1 (7 bases). Germline assignment: CDR1 SGHDT and CDR2 YYEEEE. The CDR3 contains 14 residues. The V end lost 0 bases, the J end lost 5 bases, and 11 bases lay between the germline ends. This chain's CDR3 is CASSLVSGGETQYF. CDR3 nucleotides: TGTGCCAGCAGCTTGGTGTCAGGGGGGGAGACCCAGTACTTC.

This clone has a single count. J is TRBJ2-1 and V is TRBV5-1; D not certain. The V gene lost 3 bases and the J gene lost 8 bases, with 9 bases spanning the gap. The CDR3 runs 12 residues. The germline V gene encodes CDR1 SGHRS and CDR2 YFSETQ. CDR3: CASSSPSDEQFF. Written as DNA, the CDR3 is TGCGCCAGCAGCTCGCCCTCTGATGAGCAGTTCTTC. Full variable domain (remainder filled in from reference TRBV5-1 and TRBJ2-1): KAGVTQTPRYLIKTRGQQVTLSCSPISGHRSVSWYQQTPGQGLQFLFEYFSETQRNKGNFPGRFSGRQFSNSRSEMNVSTLELGDSALYLCASSSPSDEQFFGPGTRLTVL.